The source of this T cell receptor (beta chain) is a study of T cells in Graves' hyperthyroidism and ophthalmopathy. The CDR3 loop spans 14 amino acids. The germline V and J ends were trimmed by 11 bases and 3 bases, with 18 bases remaining between them. Amplification targeted TCR beta CDR3 regions from RNA transcripts. With the HTBI primer set, the TCR CDR3 went through a first round of RT-PCR. Using its own MiXCR run on the multiplex PCR reads, TCRdb lists one record per CDR3 protein. The sample includes 210,000 or so distinct CDR3 sequences, 17% of them seen just once. Newly diagnosed hyperthyroidism patients aged 18 to 65 years had disease lasting under 2 months.

Input material: blood. The sequence was obtained from a man aged 45 to 65 with Graves' hyperthyroidism. V is TRBV12-3 or TRBV12-4 and J is TRBJ2-3; D ambiguous. This chain's CDR3 is CARHRAKRTDTQYF. In DNA form, the CDR3 reads TGTGCCCGACACCGGGCTAAGAGGACAGATACGCAGTATTTT.